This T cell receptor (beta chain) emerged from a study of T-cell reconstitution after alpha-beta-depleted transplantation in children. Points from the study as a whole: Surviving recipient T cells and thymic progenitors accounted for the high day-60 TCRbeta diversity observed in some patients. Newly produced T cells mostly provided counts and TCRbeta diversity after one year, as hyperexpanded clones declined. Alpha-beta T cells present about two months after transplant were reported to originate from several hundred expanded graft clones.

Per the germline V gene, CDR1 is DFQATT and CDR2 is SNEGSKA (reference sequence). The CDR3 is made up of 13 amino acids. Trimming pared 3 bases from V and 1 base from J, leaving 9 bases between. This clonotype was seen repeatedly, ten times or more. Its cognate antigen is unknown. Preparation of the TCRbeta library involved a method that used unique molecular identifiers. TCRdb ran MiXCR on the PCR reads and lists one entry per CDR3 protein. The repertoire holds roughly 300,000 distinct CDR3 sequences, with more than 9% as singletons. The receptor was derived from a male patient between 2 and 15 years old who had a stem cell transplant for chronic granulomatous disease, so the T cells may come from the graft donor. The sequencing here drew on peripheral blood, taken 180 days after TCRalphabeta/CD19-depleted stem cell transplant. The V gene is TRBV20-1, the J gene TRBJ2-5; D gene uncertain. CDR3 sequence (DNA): TGCAGTGCTAGTTTGGGCATCCAAGAGACCCAGTACTTC. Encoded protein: CSASLGIQETQYF.